This paragraph reports one T cell receptor (beta chain). In germline, CDR1 is MNHEY, CDR2 SMNVEV (reference sequence). Trimming removed 8 bases from V and 8 bases from J; junction bases left unmatched: 14. The CDR3 contains 16 residues. The data derive from a study of blood T cell repertoires in COVID-19. Here immunoSEQ multiplex PCR was the method, and the copy in TCRdb shows in-frame clones only, minus some. Of tens of thousands of clones in the sample, 75% to 80% were seen once. This rearrangement joins TRBV27 to TRBJ1-6; TRBD1 aligns across 8 bases. The sequence derives from a woman in her sixties or seventies with acute or convalescent COVID-19. The specimen was peripheral blood. In DNA, the CDR3 is TGTGCCAGCGCCCGTGCTCTTACAGGGGGAGATTCACCCCTCCACTTT. It specifies CASARALTGGDSPLHF.